This entry describes one T cell receptor beta chain. These data originate in a study of blood T cell repertoires in COVID-19. Turning to the study itself: From the United States, Italy and Spain came samples of acute and convalescent COVID-19. T cells, B-cell-depleted T cells, or PBMCs provided the cDNA or gDNA that served as material.

Per germline, CDR1 KGHSH and CDR2 LQKENI. V lost 3 bases, J lost 1 base, and 5 bases stayed unmatched. The length of the CDR3 is 16 residues. Per the original methods: Quantification of nucleated cells was approximated via reference gene primer amplification. Clones were read by immunoSEQ multiplex PCR, and TCRdb kept only the in-frame ones, dropping some. The V and J calls and the clone size are those of that table, but D and trimming were determined from the DNA. The sample includes 150,000 to 200,000 clones, 79% seen only once; the top ten take 17%. The chain carries TRBV18 and TRBJ2-5, with 10 bases identical to TRBD2. Sequencing used peripheral blood. The source of this sequence is a man aged 55-75 years with active or convalescent COVID-19. The CDR3, as DNA: TGTGCCAGCTCACCTACTAGCGGGAACCCCCAAGAGACCCAGTACTTC. Amino acid sequence: CASSPTSGNPQETQYF.